This TCR beta chain was recovered during a study of identical twins. As to this clonotype: As yet, its antigen is unknown.

In TCRdb, the 5' RACE reads were re-called with MiXCR into one record per CDR3 protein. The data hold about 890,000 distinct CDR3 sequences, with about 12% observed a single time. Study conclusions and caveats: Models underpredicted monozygotic twin sharing of out-of-frame TCR alpha.

The same sample was also used in a study of yellow fever vaccine responses in identical twins.

The specimen sequenced was PBMCs. The receptor comes from a woman aged 18-29 years in good health.

DNA of the CDR3: TGTGCCATCAGCAAAGGACAGGGGAGAGACACCGGGGAGCTGTTTTTT. This translates into CAISKGQGRDTGELFF. The chain employs TRBV10-3 and TRBJ2-2; TRBD1 matches 9 bases. The germline V gene has CDR1 ENHRY and CDR2 SYGVKD. CDR3 length: 16 residues. The ends lost 6 bases at V and 3 bases at J; junction bases unmatched: 8.